This T cell receptor beta chain comes out of a study of cytomegalovirus exposure and HLA in healthy donors. Broader study findings: The study had only CMV serostatus as immune exposure information. Across HLA loci, a later analysis found differing TCR association rates, with DRB1 most and HLA-C fewest. Exclusion applied to some V segments, including TRBV6-2 and TRBV6-3, as they were indistinguishable.

Those who donated were healthy bone marrow donors. Regarding this clone: The antigen is unknown.

PCR was performed using 60 Vbeta and 13 Jbeta primers. The protocol was immunoSEQ multiplex PCR, while the TCRdb copy is restricted to in-frame clones and leaves out a portion. Of 70,000 to 80,000 clones listed, about 78% are singletons. With 0 bases removed from V and 2 bases from J, the gap between germline ends came to 14 bases. Per the germline V gene, CDR1 is GTSNPN and CDR2 is SVGIG (reference sequence). This CDR3 is 16 amino acids long. The TCR was taken from a woman between 40 and 50 years old in good health and CMV-seropositive. The rearrangement links TRBV30 to TRBJ2-1, with D possibly being TRBD1 (6 bases). Material: PBMCs. The CDR3 coding sequence is TGTGCCTGGAGTGTACGTAGGGGGTCCGCCTACAATGAGCAGTTCTTC. Its protein product is CAWSVRRGSAYNEQFF.